These T cell receptor beta chains were read from a single sample in a study of T cell repertoires in cytomegalovirus infection. Their recognized antigens are unknown. TCRdb re-derived calls from the reads in MiXCR, one entry per CDR3 protein. Here the sample spans about 110,000 distinct CDR3 sequences, around 31% being singletons. The source material was CD8+ T cells from cultured PBMCs, sampled from culture after CMV antigen stimulation. These TCRs come from a human donor in good health (CMV status not recorded). Some clones in this sample may be carry-over from other donors' samples. CDR3s include the opening cysteine and the closing phenylalanine or tryptophan. The D gene is left open where the match is weak. Clone size is given for some rows only: seen once, a few or many times, or a class if the clone is expanded.

v_call,j_call,cdr3_length,clone_size,d_call,cdr3_aa,cdr3_nt
TRBV20-1,TRBJ2-5,12,.,.,CSARDGKGTQYF,TGCAGTGCCAGGGACGGTAAAGGGACCCAGTACTTC
TRBV5-1,TRBJ2-1,16,.,TRBD2,CASSTGGTSIYNEQFF,TGCGCCAGCAGCACGGGGGGGACTAGTATATACAATGAGCAGTTCTTC
TRBV2,TRBJ1-2,12,few,.,CASSSLTGPFAF,TGTGCCAGCAGCTCACTGACGGGTCCTTTCGCCTTC
TRBV5-3,TRBJ1-2,14,.,.,CASSSAGYDYGYTF,TGTGCCAGCAGCTCGGCAGGGTATGACTATGGCTACACCTTC
TRBV7-4,TRBJ2-3,16,.,TRBD2,CASSFGTGGSTDTQYF,TGTGCCAGCAGCTTCGGGACCGGGGGGTCCACAGATACGCAGTATTTT
TRBV25-1,TRBJ2-1,17,few,.,CASSELITGELNNEQFF,TGTGCCAGCAGTGAATTAATCACGGGGGAATTAAACAATGAGCAGTTCTTC
TRBV7-9,TRBJ2-3,15,few,TRBD2,CASSSTSGDTDTQYF,TGTGCCAGCAGTTCAACTAGCGGGGACACAGATACGCAGTATTTT
TRBV18,TRBJ1-2,15,.,.,CASSPPGLDNYGYTF,TGTGCCAGCTCACCACCGGGGTTGGACAACTATGGCTACACCTTC
TRBV12-3/TRBV12-4,TRBJ1-6,14,many,.,CASSQGVVPSPLHF,TGTGCCAGCAGTCAAGGGGTAGTCCCTTCACCCCTCCACTTT
TRBV9,TRBJ1-5,14,.,.,CASSVGVDNQPQHF,TGTGCCAGCAGCGTCGGGGTCGACAATCAGCCCCAGCATTTT
TRBV28,TRBJ1-6,15,few,.,CASSDEVLYNSPLHF,TGTGCCAGCAGTGACGAGGTACTCTATAATTCACCCCTCCACTTT
TRBV4-1,TRBJ1-5,15,few,.,CASSQVLGGNQPQHF,TGCGCCAGCAGCCAAGTTCTAGGAGGCAATCAGCCCCAGCATTTT
TRBV2,TRBJ2-3,16,.,TRBD2,CASILSLAGYTDTQYF,TGTGCCAGCATCCTATCACTAGCGGGGTACACAGATACGCAGTATTTT
TRBV4-1,TRBJ2-3,17,few,TRBD2,CASSQAVSSGPTDTQYF,TGCGCCAGCAGCCAAGCGGTCTCTAGCGGGCCAACGGATACGCAGTATTTT
TRBV19,TRBJ2-1,15,few,.,CATQLAPEFHNEQFF,TGTGCCACGCAACTAGCACCTGAGTTCCACAATGAGCAGTTCTTC
TRBV11-2,TRBJ2-3,19,few,TRBD2,CASSYQGLAGGPRRDTQYF,TGTGCCAGCAGCTACCAGGGACTAGCGGGGGGCCCTCGAAGAGATACGCAGTATTTT
TRBV28,TRBJ1-4,14,.,.,CASSLLGVNEKLFF,TGTGCCAGCAGTTTACTAGGGGTTAATGAAAAACTGTTTTTT
TRBV11-2,TRBJ2-7,16,many,TRBD1,CASSWPDRDPPYEQYF,TGTGCCAGCAGCTGGCCCGACAGGGACCCACCGTACGAGCAGTACTTC
TRBV11-2,TRBJ2-1,15,many,.,CASSLYGTADNEQFF,TGTGCCAGCAGCTTATACGGGACTGCCGACAATGAGCAGTTCTTC
TRBV11-2,TRBJ2-7,15,many,TRBD2,CASSLEGGGAYEQYF,TGTGCCAGCAGCTTAGAGGGCGGGGGGGCTTACGAGCAGTACTTC
TRBV10-3,TRBJ2-3,12,.,.,CAIGLAPDTQYF,TGTGCCATCGGGCTAGCCCCAGATACGCAGTATTTT
TRBV4-1,TRBJ1-4,15,.,.,CASSLTVATNEKLFF,TGCGCCAGCAGCCTGACGGTTGCAACTAATGAAAAACTGTTTTTT
TRBV28,TRBJ1-1,15,.,.,CASSLQGFGNTEAFF,TGTGCCAGCAGTTTACAGGGGTTCGGGAACACTGAAGCTTTCTTT
TRBV28,TRBJ1-1,16,many,TRBD1,CASSSTGWGPNTEAFF,TGTGCCAGCAGTTCGACAGGGTGGGGGCCGAACACTGAAGCTTTCTTT